The text below deals with one T cell receptor (beta chain). In the study's own analysis: Estimates of nucleated cell counts were drawn from the amplification of reference gene primers. Profiled with immunoSEQ multiplex PCR; TCRdb holds only in-frame clones, not every one. That table supplies the V and J calls and clone size; D and trimming were determined from the DNA. The data contain roughly 100,000 clones, about three quarters of them seen just once; the ten biggest clones take up just under 20%. V lost 11 bases to trimming and J lost 4 bases; unmatched junction nucleotides: 4. The CDR3 length is 12 residues. Germline V gene lookup returns CDR1 LNHDA and CDR2 SQIVND (reference sequence). The data derive from a study of blood T cell repertoires in COVID-19. Study-wide background: From the United States, Italy and Spain came samples of acute and convalescent COVID-19. T cells, B-cell-depleted T cells, or PBMCs provided the cDNA or gDNA that served as material.

The gene calls are TRBV19 and TRBJ2-2; 7 bases match TRBD2. Material for sequencing was peripheral blood. The clonotype was recovered from an older woman with acute or convalescent COVID-19. The CDR3, as DNA: TGTGCCGCGGGAGAGGGCACCGGGGAGCTGTTTTTT. As protein: CAAGEGTGELFF.